The 30 T cell receptor beta chains reported below all come from one sample, sequenced in a study of blood T cell repertoires in COVID-19. TCRdb's table, derived via immunoSEQ multiplex PCR, lists solely in-frame clones and lacks some. This sample has 160,000 or so clones, with more than 65% found just once. The specimen sequenced was PBMCs or T cells enriched from blood (not recorded which). Receptors originate from a woman aged 35 to 49 with acute COVID-19.

V is TRBV18 and J is TRBJ1-6, with D maybe TRBD1 (5 bases). The CDR3 sequence is 14 residues long. V dropped 3 bases and J dropped 7 bases, with 10 bases sitting between them. Germline-derived CDR1 and CDR2 are KGHSH and LQKENI. The CDR3 sequence: CASSPGPANSPLHF. The CDR3 nucleotides are TGTGCCAGCTCACCGGGGCCGGCGAATTCACCCCTCCACTTT.

This sequence joins TRBV27 and TRBJ1-5, with D maybe TRBD1 (5 bases). Germline CDR1 MNHEY, CDR2 SMNVEV (reference sequence). The V gene lost 3 bases and the J gene lost 6 bases, with 15 bases spanning the gap. The CDR3 loop spans 15 amino acids. CDR3 loop: CASSLQGRRGQPQHF. The CDR3 region has the DNA TGTGCCAGCAGTTTGCAGGGCCGGAGGGGTCAGCCCCAGCATTTT.

This clone was detected only once. The chain couples TRBV2 to TRBJ1-5; the D is unclear. Germline V CDR1 and CDR2: SNHLY, FYNNEI. The CDR3 spans 15 residues. V was cut by 2 bases and J by 1 base, with 9 bases left in between. CDR3 bases: TGTGCCAGCAGTGAATATACGGGAAGCAATCAGCCCCAGCATTTT. It yields the protein CASSEYTGSNQPQHF.

A single count supports this clone. The chain is built from TRBV3-1 (or the pseudogene TRBV3-2) and TRBJ2-3; TRBD2 matches 10 bases. The germline V gene encodes CDR1 LGHDT and CDR2 YNNKEL (reference sequence). This CDR3 comprises 16 residues. The J segment lost 4 bases and the V segment lost 3 bases, leaving 7 bases of the junction unmatched. The CDR3 protein is CASSHLLAGESDTQYF. CDR3 nucleotide sequence: TGTGCCAGCAGCCACCTCCTAGCGGGAGAATCAGATACGCAGTATTTT.

The chain joins TRBV10-2 to TRBJ2-3; no clear D gene. Trimming took 4 bases from V and 1 from J, leaving 6 bases between them. The CDR3 has 13 residues. The germline CDR1 and CDR2 sequences are WSHSY and SAAADI. The CDR3 DNA reads as TGCGCCAGCAGTGCCCGGGGCACAGATACGCAGTATTTT. Its translation is CASSARGTDTQYF.

CDR3 protein: CASSLGRGSSYEQYF. In nucleotides, the CDR3 is TGTGCCAGCAGCTTAGGACGCGGGAGCTCCTACGAGCAGTACTTC. V usage is TRBV7-3 and J usage is TRBJ2-7; 7 bases match TRBD2. Trimming took 2 bases from V and 0 from J; bases not matched to a gene: 4. CDR1 SGHTA and CDR2 FQGTGA come from the germline V gene. This CDR3 comprises 15 residues.

Comment on this clone: Relative to the germline gene, one junction end is altered; a read error may explain this. The chain combines TRBV6-2 or TRBV6-3 with TRBJ2-1, with 7 bases that match TRBD1. Germline V gene lookup returns CDR1 MNHEY and CDR2 SVGEGT. CDR3 size: 16 residues. The CDR3 nucleotides read TGTGCCAGCAGTAACTCCGGGACAGAGTCCTACAATGAGCAGTTCTTC. Encoded protein: CASSNSGTESYNEQFF.

The rearrangement joins TRBV18 to TRBJ2-7; tentative D call: TRBD1 (6 bases). The germline gives CDR1 KGHSH, CDR2 LQKENI. The ends were cut back, 3 bases at V and 7 bases at J, with 13 bases in the middle. The CDR3 consists of 13 residues. The CDR3 region has the DNA TGTGCCAGCTCACCTGGGGGCTTGGGGGAGCAGTACGTC. It specifies CASSPGGLGEQYV.

This clone occurred a few times. A much larger clone differs from this one at a single base, so this may be a read error. The J gene is TRBJ2-3, the V gene TRBV3-1 (or the pseudogene TRBV3-2), with 14 nucleotides matching TRBD2. Germline values: CDR1 LGHDT, CDR2 YNNKEL (reference sequence). The V segment lost 6 bases and the J segment 5 bases; nucleotides outside the gene matches: 1. The CDR3 covers 14 residues. The CDR3 DNA follows: TGTGCCAGCAGGGGACTAGCGGGAGAAGATACGCAGTATTTT. Amino acid sequence: CASRGLAGEDTQYF.

This chain joins TRBV6-5 and TRBJ1-1; D is uncertain. CDR1 and CDR2 from the germline V gene are MNHEY and SVGAGI. The CDR3 has 15 residues. Trimming took 7 bases from V and 0 from J, leaving 15 bases between them. CDR3 nucleotide sequence: TGTGCCAGCAATCCGCGACTTAGGATGAACACTGAAGCTTTCTTT. This codes for CASNPRLRMNTEAFF.

The chain uses TRBV25-1 and TRBJ1-2; TRBD1 aligns across 12 bases. From germline, CDR1 is MGHDK and CDR2 SYGVNS. CDR3 length equals 16 residues. The ends lost 2 bases at V and 5 bases at J; junction bases unmatched: 6. The CDR3 bases are TGTGCCAGCAGTGAACAGGGACAGGGGGCGTGGTATGGCTACACCTTC. This encodes CASSEQGQGAWYGYTF.

This clone was recorded once. The genes are TRBV7-9 and TRBJ1-2; 9 positions match TRBD1. The CDR3 length is 14 residues. The ends lost 6 bases at V and 8 bases at J; junction bases unmatched: 10. Germline V lookup: CDR1 SEHNR, CDR2 FQNEAQ (reference sequence). The CDR3 region has the DNA TGTGCCAGCAGTCCTACGGGACAGGGTTTCGGCTACACCTTC. It yields the protein CASSPTGQGFGYTF.

Remarks on this clone: The same CDR3 is also encoded by other DNA sequences in this sample. The chain uses TRBV20-1 and TRBJ2-1; D gene unclear. V shed 3 bases and J shed 0 bases, with 9 bases lying between them. The germline V gene encodes CDR1 DFQATT and CDR2 SNEGSKA (reference sequence). The CDR3 is 14 amino acids. The CDR3 loop is CSASGSRSYNEQFF. The CDR3 nucleotides read TGCAGTGCTAGTGGTTCGCGCTCCTACAATGAGCAGTTCTTC.

The rearrangement links TRBV6-5 to TRBJ2-7, with D maybe TRBD1 (6 bases). The length of the CDR3 is 15 residues. Germline CDR1 and CDR2: MNHEY and SVGAGI. Trimming left V 7 bases short and J 3 bases short, with 19 bases between. As DNA, the CDR3 is TGTGCCAGCACCAAACAGGGATTCGGCCTCTACGAGCAGTACTTC. Translated: CASTKQGFGLYEQYF.

The CDR3, as DNA: TGTGCCAGCAGCTTAGCGCCTAGCGGAGTGCTCACAGATACGCAGTATTTT. Translation gives CASSLAPSGVLTDTQYF. The rearrangement joins TRBV7-2 to TRBJ2-3, with 7 bases that match TRBD2. Germline V gene data show CDR1 as SGHTA and CDR2 as FQGNSA. Losses at the gene ends were 0 bases for V and 2 bases for J; bases not matched to a gene: 8. The CDR3 has 17 amino acids.

This chain links TRBV28 with TRBJ2-7; 9 positions match TRBD2. The CDR3 contains 16 residues. J was trimmed by 0 bases and V by 5 bases; bases with no gene match: 8. Germline lookup yields CDR1 MDHEN and CDR2 SYDVKM. CDR3 bases: TGTGCCAGCAGTCCTAGCGGGGCCCAAAGCTCCTACGAGCAGTACGTC. Translated: CASSPSGAQSSYEQYV.

This clone has just one count. This rearrangement joins TRBV18 to TRBJ1-5, with a tentative D call TRBD1 (5 bases). V lost 8 bases and J 6 bases, leaving 14 bases between the germline ends. CDR3 length: 13 residues. CDR1 and CDR2 (germline): KGHSH, LQKENI. As DNA, the CDR3 is TGTGCCAGCAGTTCCGGGACTGTTCAGCCCCAGCATTTT. Translated, it gives CASSSGTVQPQHF.

This clone appeared many times. The chain has TRBV14 and TRBJ1-3; a weak D match, TRBD1 (6 bases). V lost 4 bases, J lost 1 base, and 8 bases lay in between. This CDR3 has 14 residues. CDR1 SGHDN and CDR2 FVKESK come from the germline V gene. The CDR3 sequence is CASSPGTSGNTIYF. The CDR3, as DNA: TGTGCCAGCAGCCCCGGGACATCTGGAAACACCATATATTTT.

The chain employs TRBV7-3 and TRBJ2-2, with 7 bases fitting TRBD1. V dropped 3 bases and J dropped 0; count of bases not matched to a gene: 10. In germline, CDR1 is SGHTA, CDR2 FQGTGA. CDR3 length: 18 residues. The CDR3 here is CASSFVPVDRANTGELFF. Written as DNA, the CDR3 is TGTGCCAGCAGCTTCGTACCCGTAGACAGGGCGAACACCGGGGAGCTGTTTTTT. Full variable domain (missing parts from reference TRBV7-3 and TRBJ2-2): GAGVSQTPSNKVTEKGKYVELRCDPISGHTALYWYRQSLGQGPEFLIYFQGTGAADDSGLPNDRFFAVRPEGSVSTLKIQRTERGDSAVYLCASSFVPVDRANTGELFFGEGSRLTVL.

The CDR3 DNA reads TGTGCCAGCAGTTCAACAGGGGGGGTTAGTCTCGGGCCCCAGCATTTT. Translated: CASSSTGGVSLGPQHF. The V and J genes are TRBV28 and TRBJ1-5; TRBD1 agrees at 8 bases. V shed 4 bases and J 9 bases; nucleotides not matched to a gene: 14. The CDR3 consists of 16 residues. Germline CDR1 reads MDHEN; CDR2 reads SYDVKM.

The chain joins TRBV27 to TRBJ1-5; TRBD1 matches at 8 bases. The CDR3 consists of 14 residues. Trimming cost V 4 bases and J 9 bases; bases outside gene matches: 8. Germline V CDR1 and CDR2: MNHEY, SMNVEV (reference sequence). CDR3: CASSSRQGRTPQHF. The CDR3 DNA sequence: TGTGCCAGCAGTTCCCGACAGGGGAGAACGCCCCAGCATTTT.

The genes are TRBV7-2 and TRBJ2-5; 9 bases agree with TRBD1. This CDR3 has 15 amino acids. V lost 0 bases and J lost 5; bases outside the gene matches: 4. The germline V gene encodes CDR1 SGHTA and CDR2 FQGNSA. The chain's CDR3 is CASSLAGQGRETQYF. The CDR3 region has the DNA TGTGCCAGCAGCTTAGCGGGACAGGGACGTGAGACCCAGTACTTC.

This chain uses TRBV4-1 with TRBJ2-1; a weak D match, TRBD2 (5 bases). This CDR3 has 13 amino acids. V gave up 1 base and J gave up 9 bases, with 10 bases separating them. The germline gives CDR1 MGHRA, CDR2 YSYEKL. CDR3 region: CASSQAGMGEQFF. The CDR3, as DNA: TGCGCCAGCAGCCAAGCCGGGATGGGTGAGCAGTTCTTC.

V gene TRBV27 combines with J gene TRBJ1-6; D unclear. The germline CDR1 and CDR2 sequences are MNHEY and SMNVEV (reference sequence). V shed 3 bases and J shed 4 bases, with 7 bases lying between them. The CDR3 is made up of 14 amino acids. The CDR3: CASSFRSYNSPLHF. DNA for the CDR3: TGTGCCAGCAGTTTCCGTTCTTATAATTCACCCCTCCACTTT.

The CDR3 loop reads CASMSRVNYGYTF. Here the CDR3 DNA reads TGTGCCAGCATGTCCAGGGTAAACTATGGCTACACCTTC. V is TRBV6-5 and J is TRBJ1-2, with D possibly TRBD1 on 5 matching bases. Looked up from germline, CDR1 is MNHEY and CDR2 is SVGAGI. This CDR3 region has 13 residues. Trimming removed 7 bases at V and 2 bases at J, with 11 bases between.

The chain has TRBV2 and TRBJ1-2; D is possibly TRBD1 (5 bases). Germline CDR1 is SNHLY and CDR2 is FYNNEI. CDR3 length: 14 residues. With 6 bases removed from V and 0 bases from J, the gap between germline ends came to 11 bases. The CDR3 bases are TGTGCCAGCAGCGAACAGGAAGCTAACTATGGCTACACCTTC. This codes for CASSEQEANYGYTF.

This clone was seen only a few times. V is TRBV7-2 and J is TRBJ1-1; TRBD1 is a possible D gene (6 bases). The CDR3 covers 14 residues. Looked up from germline, CDR1 is SGHTA and CDR2 is FQGNSA. The V gene lost 3 bases and the J gene lost 1 base, with 9 bases spanning the gap. Here the CDR3 reads CASSFLTGNTEAFF. In nucleotides, the CDR3 is TGTGCCAGCAGCTTCCTGACAGGGAACACTGAAGCTTTCTTT.

This clone appeared a few times. The rearrangement uses TRBV5-6 and TRBJ1-1, with D perhaps TRBD1 (5 bases). CDR1 is SGHDT and CDR2 is YYEEEE in the germline V gene. The CDR3 extends over 15 amino acids. Trimming left V 2 bases short and J 4 bases short, with 15 bases between. The CDR3 region has the DNA TGTGCCAGCAGCTTCAATTGGGGCGGGGGCACTGAAGCTTTCTTT. The encoded protein is CASSFNWGGGTEAFF. Complete variable domain (other parts from reference TRBV5-6 and TRBJ1-1): DAGVTQSPTHLIKTRGQQVTLRCSPKSGHDTVSWYQQALGQGPQFIFQYYEEEERQRGNFPDRFSGHQFPNYSSELNVNALLLGDSALYLCASSFNWGGGTEAFFGQGTRLTVV.

V is TRBV5-1 and J is TRBJ1-1, with 7 bases that match TRBD1. Trimming removed 7 bases from V and 1 base from J; junction bases left unmatched: 13. The CDR3 is made up of 16 amino acids. CDR1 is SGHRS, CDR2 YFSETQ, per germline. CDR3 sequence reads: CASRPTTGVWNTEAFF. The DNA of the CDR3 is TGCGCCAGCCGGCCGACCACAGGGGTTTGGAACACTGAAGCTTTCTTT.

This CDR3 is CASSGTGSGTGELFF. The CDR3 nucleotides read TGTGCCAGCAGCGGGACAGGGTCGGGCACCGGGGAGCTGTTTTTT. J is TRBJ2-2 and V is TRBV25-1, with 9 bases matching TRBD1. V lost 6 bases, J lost 4 bases, and 6 bases stayed unmatched. CDR3 length equals 15 residues. CDR1 is MGHDK, CDR2 SYGVNS, per germline.